This T cell receptor (beta chain) appears in the sequencing data of a study of shared clonotypes between healthy human individuals. The overall study: A couple of women and a few men aged 18 to 49 made up the donors.

Genomic DNA belonging to each subset was distributed in equal measure over several immunoSEQ plates. Sequenced by immunoSEQ multiplex PCR; TCRdb stores in-frame clones only, minus some. This sample has more than 2,000,000 clones, with roughly 93% found just once. Remarks on this clone: The antigen is not known. Other DNA sequences in this specimen translate into the identical CDR3.

Trimming removed 4 bases at V and 2 bases at J, with 11 bases between. CDR1 SGHDT and CDR2 YYEEEE come from the germline V gene. This CDR3 is 14 amino acids long. Regarding the study as a whole: Represented diversity, genetic and exposure-history alike, was limited by few donors.

Donors included only healthy HIV-negative adults lacking recent acute infections or vaccinations. Sequencing was done on a sample of naive CD4+ T cells from PBMCs. Subset: CD45RA+ positively selected. The sequence came from a man younger than 35 in good health. Some clones in this sample may be carry-over from other donors' samples. The chain has TRBV5-6 and TRBJ2-3; D may be TRBD1 (6 bases). The CDR3 region is CASSLGQSTDTQYF. CDR3 nucleotides: TGTGCCAGCAGCCTCGGACAGTCCACAGATACGCAGTATTTT.